The 17 T cell receptor beta chains in this list originate from one sample, sequenced in a study of blood T cell repertoires in COVID-19. Sequenced by immunoSEQ multiplex PCR; TCRdb stores in-frame clones only, minus some. This table holds roughly 220,000 clones, about 85% found once. Sequencing used peripheral blood. The receptor set was obtained from a woman aged 45-65 years with COVID-19, enrolled during active disease.

This chain connects TRBV7-8 to TRBJ2-5, with a weak D call TRBD1 (6 bases). Deletions cut 5 bases from V and 5 bases from J, with 15 bases between. The germline V gene encodes CDR1 SGHVS and CDR2 FQNEAQ. CDR3 length: 14 residues. This CDR3 is CASSVLQGAETQYF. For the CDR3, the DNA is TGTGCCAGCAGCGTACTACAGGGTGCGGAGACCCAGTACTTC.

This chain joins TRBV2 and TRBJ1-4; TRBD1 is a possible D gene (5 bases). There are 14 residues in the CDR3. Trimming stripped 5 bases from V and 11 bases from J, with 18 bases between. The germline V gene encodes CDR1 SNHLY and CDR2 FYNNEI. CDR3 nucleotides: TGTGCCAGCAGTCCTCCGTATACCGGGGGGAAACTGTTTTTT. This gives the protein CASSPPYTGGKLFF.

The rearrangement joins TRBV9 to TRBJ1-2, with D uncertain. V shed 4 bases and J shed 1 base, with 11 bases lying between them. The CDR3 covers 14 residues. Germline assignment: CDR1 SGDLS and CDR2 YYNGEE. CDR3 loop: CASSPGKGNYGYTF. In DNA, the CDR3 is TGTGCCAGCAGCCCGGGGAAGGGTAACTATGGCTACACCTTC.

This clone was recorded once. The rearrangement joins TRBV30 to TRBJ1-1; tentative D call: TRBD1 (5 bases). The CDR3 has 13 amino acids. Between the trimmed V and J ends, which lost 6 bases and 0 bases, there was a span of 11 bases. The germline V gene has CDR1 GTSNPN and CDR2 SVGIG (reference sequence). The CDR3 DNA reads as TGTGCCTGCACAGGCAGCCTGAACACTGAAGCTTTCTTT. It is translated as CACTGSLNTEAFF.

The V and J genes are TRBV5-4 and TRBJ2-5, with D unresolved. The germline V gene encodes CDR1 SGHNT and CDR2 YYREEE (reference sequence). This CDR3 contains 13 residues. V lost 2 bases and J 4 bases, leaving 9 bases between the germline ends. CDR3 bases: TGTGCCAGCAGCTTTGTCCCGGGAGAGACCCAGTACTTC. Translated: CASSFVPGETQYF.

V is TRBV28 and J is TRBJ2-3; D not resolved. V gave up 4 bases and J gave up 1 base, with 12 bases separating them. The CDR3 covers 15 residues. Germline V gives CDR1 MDHEN, CDR2 SYDVKM. DNA for the CDR3: TGTGCCAGCAGTTCGGCGGTCGGCGGCACAGATACGCAGTATTTT. It yields the protein CASSSAVGGTDTQYF.

On this clone: The junction departs from the called germline gene at one end, perhaps through a read error. This chain uses TRBV2 with TRBJ1-3; a possible D gene is TRBD1 (5 bases). Germline values: CDR1 SNHLY, CDR2 FYNNEI. This CDR3 is 15 amino acids long. For the CDR3, the DNA is TGTGCCAGCACTGAAGTCAGGGCGAAAGGAAACACCATATATTTT. Protein sequence: CASTEVRAKGNTIYF.

The gene calls are TRBV24-1 and TRBJ1-2; 10 bases agree with TRBD1. V lost 5 bases, J lost 8 bases, and 19 bases stayed unmatched. CDR1 is KGHDR and CDR2 is SFDVKD in the germline V gene. CDR3 length: 18 residues. The CDR3 loop reads CATSADRGSNTVGEGYTF. CDR3 nucleotide sequence: TGTGCCACCAGTGCGGACAGGGGGTCGAACACAGTGGGTGAAGGCTACACCTTC.

This chain connects TRBV25-1 to TRBJ2-5; TRBD2 matches 8 bases. J was trimmed by 5 bases and V by 7 bases; bases with no gene match: 9. The CDR3 sequence is 14 residues long. The germline V gene encodes CDR1 MGHDK and CDR2 SYGVNS. The CDR3 here is CASTRRGGRETQYF. DNA of the CDR3: TGTGCCAGCACCCGACGCGGGGGGAGGGAGACCCAGTACTTC.

The gene calls are TRBV12-3 or TRBV12-4 and TRBJ1-2; D possibly corresponds to TRBD1 (5 bases). The V and J ends lost 7 bases and 9 bases respectively, with 18 bases between them. This CDR3 region has 13 residues. CDR3 region: CASTTGGIQSYTF. The CDR3, as DNA: TGTGCCAGCACCACGGGGGGAATACAGAGCTACACCTTC.

The CDR3 nucleotides read TGTGCCAGTAGTGGGGACAAAGGGCCTCTTATGAACACTGAAGCTTTCTTT. Translating it yields CASSGDKGPLMNTEAFF. This chain links TRBV19 with TRBJ1-1; tentative D call: TRBD1 (6 bases). The CDR3 contains 17 residues. Trimming pared 5 bases from V and 0 bases from J, leaving 19 bases between. Germline assignment: CDR1 LNHDA and CDR2 SQIVND (reference sequence).

This clone was seen more than once but under ten times. The rearrangement joins TRBV28 to TRBJ1-2; the D gene is possibly TRBD1 (6 bases). V lost 8 bases and J 6 bases, leaving 25 bases between the germline ends. This CDR3 has 16 residues. Germline CDR1 is MDHEN and CDR2 is SYDVKM. CDR3 nucleotide sequence: TGTGCCAGCCTTCTAGGACCCAGGGGAGTGGACGATGGCTACACCTTC. As protein: CASLLGPRGVDDGYTF.

The chain couples TRBV11-2 to TRBJ2-3; a weak D match, TRBD2 (6 bases). The CDR3 has 15 amino acids. CDR1 and CDR2 from the germline V gene are SGHAT and FQNNGV. The ends were cut back, 5 bases at V and 5 bases at J, with 17 bases in the middle. CDR3 residues: CASSLRWGGEDTQYF. In DNA form, the CDR3 reads TGTGCCAGCAGCCTACGATGGGGCGGGGAAGATACGCAGTATTTT.

This sequence joins TRBV11-2 and TRBJ1-2, with D uncertain. Trimming shortened V by 6 bases and J by 4 bases, and 9 bases separated the two germline ends. CDR1 and CDR2 (germline): SGHAT, FQNNGV. CDR3 length equals 12 residues. The CDR3 protein is CASSPSSYGYTF. The CDR3 nucleotides read TGTGCCAGCAGTCCCAGTTCCTATGGCTACACCTTC.

The rearrangement uses TRBV24-1 and TRBJ1-1; tentative D call: TRBD1 (5 bases). The CDR3 runs to 13 residues. Germline assignment: CDR1 KGHDR and CDR2 SFDVKD. Trimming cost V 5 bases and J 1 base, with 7 bases left between them. The CDR3 reads CATSGGGNTEAFF. The CDR3 DNA reads as TGTGCCACCAGTGGGGGGGGGAACACTGAAGCTTTCTTT.

The gene calls are TRBV5-6 and TRBJ1-2, with 11 bases matching TRBD1. The trim removed 4 bases at V and 5 bases at J, leaving 7 bases unmatched. CDR1 is SGHDT and CDR2 is YYEEEE in the germline V gene. The CDR3 contains 15 residues. The CDR3 sequence is CASSSSDRGLYGYTF. Written as DNA, the CDR3 is TGTGCCAGCAGCAGTTCGGACAGGGGGCTTTATGGCTACACCTTC.

This chain links TRBV7-2 with TRBJ2-1; the match to TRBD2 covers 8 bases. CDR3 length: 13 amino acids. Germline V gene sequence: CDR1 SGHTA, CDR2 FQGNSA. Unmatched junction bases numbered 11, after V lost 7 bases and J lost 12 bases. CDR3: CASTPGRGASQFF. DNA of the CDR3: TGTGCCAGCACCCCCGGGAGGGGGGCCTCGCAGTTCTTC.